This TCR beta chain was recovered during a study of persistence of HIV-infected CD4 T cells. Across the whole study: Median time on suppressive ART was 7 to 9 years.

About this clone itself: The antigen remains undetermined.

In germline, CDR1 is SGHTA, CDR2 FQGNSA. The CDR3 is 19 amino acids. Trimming left V 2 bases short and J 0 bases short, with 20 bases between. This was the immunoSEQ version 4 assay in survey mode. This table comes from immunoSEQ multiplex PCR, and its TCRdb copy is limited to in-frame clones, with some not included. This sample has fewer than 35,000 clones; 65% to 90% occur once, and the top ten carry over 0.7%. Cells were stimulated with CMV-infected fibroblast lysates at roughly 9.1 ug/mL. Memory cells lacking CD40L and CD69 with high CD45RO were sorted. The genes are TRBV7-2 and TRBJ1-3; tentative D call: TRBD1 (5 bases). The clonotype was recovered from an adult man with HIV who was CMV-seropositive. The sample in question was CD4+ T cells sorted from PBMCs after approximately 20-hour stimulation, obtained from a patient who received antiretroviral therapy. CDR3 DNA sequence: TGTGCCAGCAGCTTAAGGGGAAAATCGTCAGCTCTCTCTGGAAACACCATATATTTT. Encoded protein: CASSLRGKSSALSGNTIYF.